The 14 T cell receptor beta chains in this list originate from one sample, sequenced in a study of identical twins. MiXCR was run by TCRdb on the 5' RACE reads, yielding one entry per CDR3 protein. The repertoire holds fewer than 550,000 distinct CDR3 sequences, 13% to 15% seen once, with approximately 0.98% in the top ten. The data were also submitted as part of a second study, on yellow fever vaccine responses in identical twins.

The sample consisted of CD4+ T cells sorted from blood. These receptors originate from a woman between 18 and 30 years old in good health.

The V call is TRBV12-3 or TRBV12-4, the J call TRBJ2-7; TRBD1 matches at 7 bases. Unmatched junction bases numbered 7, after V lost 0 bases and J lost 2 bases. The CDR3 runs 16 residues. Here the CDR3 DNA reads TGTGCCAGCAGTTTAGCGTCGGCGACAGGGCCCTACGAGCAGTACTTC. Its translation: CASSLASATGPYEQYF.

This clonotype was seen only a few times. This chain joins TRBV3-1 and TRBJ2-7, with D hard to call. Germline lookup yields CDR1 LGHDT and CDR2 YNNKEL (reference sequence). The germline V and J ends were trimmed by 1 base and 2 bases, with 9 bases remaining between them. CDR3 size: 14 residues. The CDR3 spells CASSQAWQPYEQYF. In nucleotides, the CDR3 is TGTGCCAGCAGCCAAGCGTGGCAGCCCTACGAGCAGTACTTC.

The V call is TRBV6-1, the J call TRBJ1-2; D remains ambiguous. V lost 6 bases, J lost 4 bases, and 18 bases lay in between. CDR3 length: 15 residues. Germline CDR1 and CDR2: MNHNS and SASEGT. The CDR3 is CASRRGLGELYGYTF. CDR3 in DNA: TGTGCCAGCAGACGTGGACTCGGAGAACTCTATGGCTACACCTTC.

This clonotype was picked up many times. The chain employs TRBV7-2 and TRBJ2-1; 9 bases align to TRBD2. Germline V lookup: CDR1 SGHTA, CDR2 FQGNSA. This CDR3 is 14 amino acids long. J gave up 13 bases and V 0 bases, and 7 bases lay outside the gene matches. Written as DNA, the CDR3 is TGTGCCAGCAGCTTAGCTCAGACTAGCGGTAAACAGTTCTTC. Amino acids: CASSLAQTSGKQFF.

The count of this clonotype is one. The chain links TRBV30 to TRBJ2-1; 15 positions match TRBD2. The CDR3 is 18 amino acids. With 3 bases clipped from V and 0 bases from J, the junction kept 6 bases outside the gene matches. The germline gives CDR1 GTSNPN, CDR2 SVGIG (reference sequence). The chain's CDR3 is CAWSEGLAGGRSYNEQFF. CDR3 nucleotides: TGTGCCTGGAGCGAGGGACTAGCGGGAGGACGCTCCTACAATGAGCAGTTCTTC.

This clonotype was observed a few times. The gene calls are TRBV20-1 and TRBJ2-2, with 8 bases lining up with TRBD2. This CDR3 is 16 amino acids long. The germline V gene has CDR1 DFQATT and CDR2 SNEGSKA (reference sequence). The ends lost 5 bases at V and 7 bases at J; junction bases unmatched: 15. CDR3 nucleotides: TGCAGTGCTCCCGGGGGGCCCAGCGGGGGTAACGGGGAGCTGTTTTTT. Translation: CSAPGGPSGGNGELFF.

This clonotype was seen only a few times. CDR3 sequence: CASSLGAGGYQETQYF. The DNA for the CDR3 is TGCGCCAGCAGCTTGGGAGCGGGAGGATACCAAGAGACCCAGTACTTC. The rearrangement links TRBV5-1 to TRBJ2-5; 9 bases match TRBD2. J gave up 0 bases and V 0 bases, and 3 bases lay outside the gene matches. The CDR3 totals 16 residues. Germline loops: CDR1 SGHRS, CDR2 YFSETQ.

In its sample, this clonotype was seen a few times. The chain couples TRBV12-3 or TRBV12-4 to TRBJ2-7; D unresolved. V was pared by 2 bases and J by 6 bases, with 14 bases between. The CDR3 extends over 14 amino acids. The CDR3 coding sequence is TGTGCCAGCAGTTTAATCGGGTTGTCGGGCGAGCAGTACTTC. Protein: CASSLIGLSGEQYF.

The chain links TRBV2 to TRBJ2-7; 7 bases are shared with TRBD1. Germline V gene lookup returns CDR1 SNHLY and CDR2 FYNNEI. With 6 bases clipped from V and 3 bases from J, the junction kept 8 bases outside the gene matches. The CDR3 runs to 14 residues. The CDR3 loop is CASRRNRDSYEQYF. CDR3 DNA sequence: TGTGCCAGCAGAAGGAACCGGGACAGCTACGAGCAGTACTTC.

Here the CDR3 reads CASSPVYGTGYEQYF. In DNA form, the CDR3 reads TGTGCCAGCAGTCCAGTCTACGGGACAGGTTACGAGCAGTACTTC. The chain employs TRBV6-1 and TRBJ2-7; 8 bases match TRBD1. V trimming: 5 bases; J trimming: 4 bases; junction bases outside the gene matches: 10. The CDR3 is 15 residues long. Per the germline V gene, CDR1 is MNHNS and CDR2 is SASEGT.

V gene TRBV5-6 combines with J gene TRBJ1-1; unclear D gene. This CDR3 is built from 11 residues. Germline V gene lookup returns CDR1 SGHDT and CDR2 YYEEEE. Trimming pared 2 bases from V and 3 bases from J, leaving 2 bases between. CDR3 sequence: CASSLYTEAFF. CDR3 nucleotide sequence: TGTGCCAGCAGCTTATACACTGAAGCTTTCTTT. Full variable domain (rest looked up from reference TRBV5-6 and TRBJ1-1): DAGVTQSPTHLIKTRGQQVTLRCSPKSGHDTVSWYQQALGQGPQFIFQYYEEEERQRGNFPDRFSGHQFPNYSSELNVNALLLGDSALYLCASSLYTEAFFGQGTRLTVV.

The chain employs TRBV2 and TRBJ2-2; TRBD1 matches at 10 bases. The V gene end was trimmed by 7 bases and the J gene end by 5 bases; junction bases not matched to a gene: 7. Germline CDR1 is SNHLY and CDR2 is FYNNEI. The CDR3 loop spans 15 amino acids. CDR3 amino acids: CASNLGTGVTGELFF. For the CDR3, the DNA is TGTGCCAGCAACTTAGGGACAGGGGTAACCGGGGAGCTGTTTTTT.

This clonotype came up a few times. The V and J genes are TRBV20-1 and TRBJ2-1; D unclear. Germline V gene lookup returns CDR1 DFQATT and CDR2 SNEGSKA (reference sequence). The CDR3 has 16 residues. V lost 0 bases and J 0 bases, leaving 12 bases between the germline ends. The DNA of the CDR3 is TGCAGTGCTAGAGATGACTCCCCGAGCTCCTACAATGAGCAGTTCTTC. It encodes CSARDDSPSSYNEQFF.

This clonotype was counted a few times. CDR3: CASSYDGTLQETQYF. In DNA form, the CDR3 reads TGTGCCAGCAGTTACGACGGGACTTTGCAAGAGACCCAGTACTTC. This sequence joins TRBV28 and TRBJ2-5; tentatively, D is TRBD2 (6 bases). With 4 bases removed from V and 2 bases from J, the gap between germline ends came to 14 bases. CDR3 size: 15 residues. Germline CDR1 is MDHEN and CDR2 is SYDVKM.